The rows below give T cell receptor beta chains drawn from one sample of a study of beta chain features in type 1 diabetes. The protocol was immunoSEQ multiplex PCR, while the TCRdb copy is restricted to in-frame clones and leaves out a portion. The table includes fewer than 250,000 clones, around 68% detected once. Sequencing was carried out using naive CD4+ T cells from blood. These receptors all stem from a man aged 25-40 years in good health. The CDR3 runs from the conserved cysteine through the conserved F or W. A D gene is named only where the DNA matches it firmly. Only some rows state a clone size, as once, few, many or a class for expanded clones.

abundance	v_gene	d_gene	j_gene	CDR3aa	CDR3nt
few	TRBV29-1	.	TRBJ2-7	CSSSDSYEQYF	TGCAGCTCCTCGGACAGCTACGAGCAGTACTTC
few	TRBV15	.	TRBJ2-5	CATKTVPGETQYF	TGTGCCACCAAAACCGTTCCCGGTGAGACCCAGTACTTC
.	TRBV7-9	.	TRBJ2-5	CASSFPNLEETQYF	TGTGCCAGCAGCTTTCCTAACCTGGAAGAGACCCAGTACTTC
.	TRBV29-1	.	TRBJ1-2	CSVEGTAYFSNYGYTF	TGCAGCGTTGAAGGGACAGCGTATTTCTCTAACTATGGCTACACCTTC
.	TRBV30	TRBD1	TRBJ2-3	CAWSGTGGEDTQYF	TGTGCCTGGAGCGGGACAGGGGGCGAGGATACGCAGTATTTT
few	TRBV11-2	.	TRBJ2-5	CASSFQETQYF	TGTGCCAGCAGCTTCCAAGAGACCCAGTACTTC
.	TRBV1	.	TRBJ2-3	CTSSQVRGASTDTQYF	TGCACCAGCAGCCAAGTGCGGGGAGCTAGCACAGATACGCAGTATTTT
few	TRBV4-2	.	TRBJ1-2	CASSQDGIRASYGYTF	TGTGCCAGCAGCCAAGATGGGATTCGGGCCTCCTATGGCTACACCTTC
few	TRBV30	TRBD1	TRBJ1-6	CAWSVVTGNSPLHF	TGTGCCTGGAGTGTGGTGACAGGGAATTCACCCCTCCACTTT
few	TRBV5-1	.	TRBJ2-5	CASRGLETQYF	TGCGCCAGCAGAGGATTGGAGACCCAGTACTTC
.	TRBV7-2	.	TRBJ2-7	CASRQLVKNEQYF	TGTGCCAGCAGACAGCTTGTTAAGAACGAGCAGTACTTC
.	TRBV29-1	.	TRBJ2-7	CSDRGLLRNEQYF	TGCAGCGATCGGGGACTGCTTAGGAACGAGCAGTACTTC
.	TRBV7-2	TRBD1	TRBJ2-1	CASRSVRDRENEQFF	TGTGCCAGCAGGTCAGTCCGGGACAGGGAGAATGAGCAGTTCTTC
.	TRBV9	.	TRBJ2-2	CASSSRSNTGELFF	TGTGCCAGCAGCTCCCGATCTAACACCGGGGAGCTGTTTTTT
.	TRBV15	.	TRBJ1-1	CATSRDWNTEAFF	TGTGCCACCAGCAGAGATTGGAACACTGAAGCTTTCTTT
.	TRBV5-6	.	TRBJ2-1	CASGTTPLDEQFF	TGTGCCAGCGGTACGACCCCCTTGGATGAGCAGTTCTTC
.	TRBV29-1	.	TRBJ1-1	CSALTAMNTEAFF	TGCAGCGCCTTGACGGCAATGAACACTGAAGCTTTCTTT
.	TRBV29-1	.	TRBJ2-5	CSCAPGEETQYF	TGCAGCTGCGCGCCGGGAGAAGAGACCCAGTACTTC
.	TRBV15	.	TRBJ2-7	CATSRDKGYEQYF	TGTGCCACCAGCAGAGATAAAGGGTACGAGCAGTACTTC
.	TRBV29-1	.	TRBJ2-7	CSVAATASEQYF	TGCAGCGTTGCGGCGACCGCGTCCGAGCAGTACTTC
.	TRBV30	.	TRBJ2-7	CAWSELLGQPYEQYF	TGTGCCTGGAGTGAGCTCCTCGGGCAGCCCTACGAGCAGTACTTC
few	TRBV2	.	TRBJ1-4	CASDSTGFEKLFF	TGTGCCAGCGATTCAACGGGGTTCGAAAAACTGTTTTTT
.	TRBV7-9	TRBD1	TRBJ2-3	CASSSSLGQGTDTQYF	TGTGCCAGCAGCTCCTCACTGGGACAGGGGACAGATACGCAGTATTTT
.	TRBV5-6	.	TRBJ1-4	CASSKGTGEKLFF	TGTGCCAGCAGTAAGGGGACTGGCGAAAAACTGTTTTTT
.	TRBV28	TRBD1	TRBJ2-7	CASTVSGQGSYEQYF	TGTGCCAGCACAGTTTCGGGACAGGGGTCCTACGAGCAGTACTTC
.	TRBV11-2	.	TRBJ2-7	CASSLASGRSSYEQYF	TGTGCCAGCAGCTTAGCGTCGGGCCGTTCATCCTACGAGCAGTACTTC
.	TRBV15	TRBD1	TRBJ2-6	CATSRDRAGANVLTF	TGTGCCACCAGCAGGGACAGGGCTGGGGCCAACGTCCTGACTTTC
.	TRBV13	TRBD1	TRBJ2-7	CASSPGTGAASSYEQYF	TGTGCCAGCAGCCCCGGGACAGGGGCTGCCAGTTCCTACGAGCAGTACTTC
.	TRBV29-1	.	TRBJ2-7	CSVDVWERGEQYF	TGCAGCGTTGACGTGTGGGAACGAGGCGAGCAGTACTTC
.	TRBV30	.	TRBJ1-5	CAWSVRRDQPQHF	TGTGCCTGGAGTGTTAGGAGGGATCAGCCCCAGCATTTT
.	TRBV5-4	TRBD2	TRBJ2-7	CASSFRIGTSGSSYEQYF	TGTGCCAGCAGCTTCCGTATCGGGACTAGCGGGAGCTCCTACGAGCAGTACTTC
.	TRBV12-5	.	TRBJ1-6	CASGPDSPLHF	TGTGCTAGTGGCCCTGATTCACCCCTCCACTTT
few	TRBV29-1	TRBD2	TRBJ2-7	CSVDGQGGREQYF	TGCAGCGTTGACGGGCAGGGCGGGAGAGAGCAGTACTTC
few	TRBV29-1	TRBD2	TRBJ2-3	CSVDRGGPADTQYF	TGCAGCGTTGACCGGGGAGGGCCGGCAGATACGCAGTATTTT
few	TRBV10-3	.	TRBJ2-7	CAISEYRDYEQYF	TGTGCCATCAGTGAGTACAGGGACTACGAGCAGTACTTC